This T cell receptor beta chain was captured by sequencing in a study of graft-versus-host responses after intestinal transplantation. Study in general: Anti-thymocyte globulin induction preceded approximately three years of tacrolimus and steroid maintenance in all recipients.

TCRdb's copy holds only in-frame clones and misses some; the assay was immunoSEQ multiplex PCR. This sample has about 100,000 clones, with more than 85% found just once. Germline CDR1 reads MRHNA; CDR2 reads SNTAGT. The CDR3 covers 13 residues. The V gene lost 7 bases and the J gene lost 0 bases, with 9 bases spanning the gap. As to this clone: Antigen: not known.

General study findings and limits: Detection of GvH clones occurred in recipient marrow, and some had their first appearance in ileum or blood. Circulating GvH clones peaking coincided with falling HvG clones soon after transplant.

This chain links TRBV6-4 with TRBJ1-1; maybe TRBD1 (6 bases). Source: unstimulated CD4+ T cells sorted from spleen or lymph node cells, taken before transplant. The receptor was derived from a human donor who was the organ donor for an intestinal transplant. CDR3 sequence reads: CASKGHLNTEAFF. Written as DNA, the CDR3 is TGTGCCAGCAAGGGACACTTGAACACTGAAGCTTTCTTT.